These T cell receptor beta chains were read from a single sample in a study of patients and donors after allogeneic stem cell transplantation. TCRdb recomputed calls from the RT-PCR reads with MiXCR, one row per CDR3 protein. The repertoire has 900,000 to 1,000,000 distinct CDR3 sequences, approximately 19% of them found once; the top ten carry 5% to 7.5%. The material sequenced was blood, either unsorted or a sorted T cell fraction (not recorded which). Source of these receptors: a human donor who was either an allogeneic HSCT recipient or a stem cell or donor lymphocyte infusion donor (not recorded which). It is not recorded whose cells these are; they may come from a transplant donor. CDR3s include the opening cysteine and the closing phenylalanine or tryptophan. The D gene is left open where the match is weak. The size field is filled for only some rows; it gives once, few, many or a size class.

v_call: TRBV20-1; j_call: TRBJ2-2; clone_size: few; d_call: TRBD1; cdr3_aa: CSADRENTGELFF; cdr3_nt: TGCAGTGCCGACAGGGAGAACACCGGGGAGCTGTTTTTT
v_call: TRBV6-1; j_call: TRBJ1-3; clone_size: few; d_call: TRBD1; cdr3_aa: CASSRLQGSSGNTIYF; cdr3_nt: TGTGCCAGCAGTCGATTACAGGGGAGCTCTGGAAACACCATATATTTT
v_call: TRBV5-6; j_call: TRBJ1-2; clone_size: few; d_call: -; cdr3_aa: CASRQTDLYGYTF; cdr3_nt: TGTGCCAGCCGCCAGACAGACCTCTATGGCTACACCTTC
v_call: TRBV29-1; j_call: TRBJ2-1; clone_size: many; d_call: TRBD2; cdr3_aa: CSVGLAGPWSSYNEQFF; cdr3_nt: TGCAGCGTTGGTCTAGCGGGGCCCTGGAGCTCCTACAATGAGCAGTTCTTC
v_call: TRBV7-3; j_call: TRBJ2-3; clone_size: few; d_call: -; cdr3_aa: CASSLTDYYTQYF; cdr3_nt: TGTGCCAGCAGCTTAACGGACTATTATACGCAGTATTTT
v_call: TRBV3-1; j_call: TRBJ2-3; clone_size: -; d_call: TRBD1; cdr3_aa: CASLLQGTDTQYF; cdr3_nt: TGTGCCAGCCTACTACAGGGGACAGATACGCAGTATTTT
v_call: TRBV5-1; j_call: TRBJ2-7; clone_size: few; d_call: -; cdr3_aa: CASRNTGMRQYF; cdr3_nt: TGCGCCAGCAGAAATACAGGGATGCGGCAGTACTTC
v_call: TRBV7-2; j_call: TRBJ2-5; clone_size: few; d_call: -; cdr3_aa: CASSLQPTPETQYF; cdr3_nt: TGTGCCAGCAGCCTTCAACCGACTCCAGAGACCCAGTACTTC
v_call: TRBV20-1; j_call: TRBJ2-7; clone_size: few; d_call: TRBD2; cdr3_aa: CSATRPSGVSYEQYF; cdr3_nt: TGCAGTGCTACCCGCCCCAGCGGGGTTTCCTACGAGCAGTACTTC
v_call: TRBV12-3/TRBV12-4; j_call: TRBJ1-2; clone_size: few; d_call: TRBD1; cdr3_aa: CASSRATGGYGYTF; cdr3_nt: TGTGCCAGCAGTCGCGCTACAGGGGGGTATGGCTACACCTTC
v_call: TRBV7-2; j_call: TRBJ1-5; clone_size: many; d_call: -; cdr3_aa: CASSYTDQPQHF; cdr3_nt: TGTGCCAGCAGCTACACCGATCAGCCCCAGCATTTT
v_call: TRBV5-4; j_call: TRBJ2-3; clone_size: -; d_call: -; cdr3_aa: CASRLVGEGPDTQYF; cdr3_nt: TGTGCCAGCAGGCTGGTGGGAGAGGGCCCAGATACGCAGTATTTT
v_call: TRBV24-1; j_call: TRBJ2-1; clone_size: -; d_call: -; cdr3_aa: CATSDLREYNEQFF; cdr3_nt: TGTGCCACCAGTGATTTGCGGGAGTACAATGAGCAGTTCTTC
v_call: TRBV6-1; j_call: TRBJ2-7; clone_size: few; d_call: TRBD2; cdr3_aa: CASESGLAGGDEQYF; cdr3_nt: TGTGCCAGCGAATCGGGACTAGCGGGAGGCGACGAGCAGTACTTC
v_call: TRBV10-3; j_call: TRBJ2-1; clone_size: -; d_call: TRBD2; cdr3_aa: CAISEPTSGRAGFEQFF; cdr3_nt: TGTGCCATCAGTGAACCGACTAGCGGGAGGGCCGGCTTTGAGCAGTTCTTC
v_call: TRBV6-1; j_call: TRBJ1-1; clone_size: -; d_call: -; cdr3_aa: CASSEILPGRDEAFF; cdr3_nt: TGTGCCAGCAGTGAGATACTTCCGGGACGCGATGAAGCTTTCTTT
v_call: TRBV15; j_call: TRBJ1-1; clone_size: -; d_call: -; cdr3_aa: CATSRAGENTEAFF; cdr3_nt: TGTGCCACCAGCAGAGCTGGGGAAAACACTGAAGCTTTCTTT
v_call: TRBV18; j_call: TRBJ1-1; clone_size: -; d_call: TRBD1; cdr3_aa: CASSSGTVGWITEAFF; cdr3_nt: TGTGCCAGCTCATCCGGGACAGTGGGCTGGATCACTGAAGCTTTCTTT
v_call: TRBV20-1; j_call: TRBJ2-7; clone_size: few; d_call: TRBD2; cdr3_aa: CSASPGLGGYEQYF; cdr3_nt: TGCAGTGCTAGTCCCGGACTAGGCGGGTACGAGCAGTACTTC
v_call: TRBV12-3/TRBV12-4; j_call: TRBJ2-1; clone_size: few; d_call: TRBD2; cdr3_aa: CASSYYSGGYNEQFF; cdr3_nt: TGTGCCAGCAGTTACTATAGCGGGGGATACAATGAGCAGTTCTTC
v_call: TRBV18; j_call: TRBJ2-7; clone_size: -; d_call: -; cdr3_aa: CASSLGVAEQYF; cdr3_nt: TGTGCCAGCTCTCTAGGTGTGGCCGAGCAGTACTTC
v_call: TRBV7-2; j_call: TRBJ2-3; clone_size: many; d_call: TRBD2; cdr3_aa: CASRPPSGASTDTQYF; cdr3_nt: TGTGCCAGCAGGCCCCCTAGCGGAGCTAGCACAGATACGCAGTATTTT
v_call: TRBV20-1; j_call: TRBJ2-7; clone_size: few; d_call: -; cdr3_aa: CSASLNENYEQYF; cdr3_nt: TGCAGTGCTAGTCTTAACGAGAACTACGAGCAGTACTTC
v_call: TRBV12-3/TRBV12-4; j_call: TRBJ1-2; clone_size: many; d_call: -; cdr3_aa: CASSPARNYGYTF; cdr3_nt: TGTGCCAGCAGTCCGGCCCGTAACTATGGCTACACCTTC
v_call: TRBV2; j_call: TRBJ2-6; clone_size: -; d_call: -; cdr3_aa: CASRTLQGRSGANVLTF; cdr3_nt: TGTGCCAGCAGAACCTTACAGGGTCGCTCTGGGGCCAACGTCCTGACTTTC
v_call: TRBV7-2; j_call: TRBJ2-7; clone_size: few; d_call: TRBD2; cdr3_aa: CASSSTSGTSSYEQYF; cdr3_nt: TGTGCCAGCAGCTCCACTAGCGGCACAAGCTCCTACGAGCAGTACTTC
v_call: TRBV12-3/TRBV12-4; j_call: TRBJ1-5; clone_size: -; d_call: -; cdr3_aa: CASSPDGSLNQPQHF; cdr3_nt: TGTGCCAGCAGCCCGGACGGATCTCTCAATCAGCCCCAGCATTTT
v_call: TRBV4-3; j_call: TRBJ2-3; clone_size: -; d_call: -; cdr3_aa: CASSGDGSSPDTQYF; cdr3_nt: TGCGCCAGCAGCGGAGACGGCTCTTCGCCAGATACGCAGTATTTT
v_call: TRBV24-1; j_call: TRBJ1-5; clone_size: -; d_call: -; cdr3_aa: CATSDPGSLAPQHF; cdr3_nt: TGTGCCACCAGTGACCCCGGGTCCTTGGCGCCCCAGCATTTT
v_call: TRBV7-8; j_call: TRBJ2-2; clone_size: few; d_call: TRBD2; cdr3_aa: CASSLAFLAGVDTGELFF; cdr3_nt: TGTGCCAGCAGCTTAGCGTTTTTAGCGGGAGTTGACACCGGGGAGCTGTTTTTT
v_call: TRBV2; j_call: TRBJ2-5; clone_size: -; d_call: -; cdr3_aa: CASSADRPQETQYF; cdr3_nt: TGTGCCAGCAGTGCTGACAGGCCCCAAGAGACCCAGTACTTC
v_call: TRBV2; j_call: TRBJ1-2; clone_size: -; d_call: TRBD1; cdr3_aa: CASSGDSPYGYTF; cdr3_nt: TGTGCCAGCAGCGGGGACAGTCCTTATGGCTACACCTTC
v_call: TRBV11-1; j_call: TRBJ2-2; clone_size: -; d_call: TRBD2; cdr3_aa: CASSLYRGGGSSTGELFF; cdr3_nt: TGTGCCAGCAGCTTATATCGAGGCGGCGGGAGCAGCACCGGGGAGCTGTTTTTT
v_call: TRBV7-9; j_call: TRBJ2-5; clone_size: -; d_call: TRBD1; cdr3_aa: CASSLARGTDTWETQYF; cdr3_nt: TGTGCCAGCAGCTTAGCCCGAGGGACAGATACCTGGGAGACCCAGTACTTC
v_call: TRBV6-1; j_call: TRBJ2-7; clone_size: -; d_call: TRBD2; cdr3_aa: CATQAGTITYEQYF; cdr3_nt: TGTGCCACCCAAGCCGGGACTATTACCTACGAGCAGTACTTC
v_call: TRBV7-3; j_call: TRBJ1-4; clone_size: few; d_call: -; cdr3_aa: CASSLEARDATNEKLFF; cdr3_nt: TGTGCCAGCAGCTTAGAGGCCAGGGATGCAACTAATGAAAAACTGTTTTTT
v_call: TRBV10-3; j_call: TRBJ2-6; clone_size: -; d_call: -; cdr3_aa: CAILGGANVLTF; cdr3_nt: TGTGCCATCCTCGGTGGGGCCAACGTCCTGACTTTC
v_call: TRBV27; j_call: TRBJ1-6; clone_size: -; d_call: TRBD1; cdr3_aa: CASSPLTDRVGSPLHF; cdr3_nt: TGTGCCAGCAGTCCCCTGACCGACAGGGTGGGTTCACCCCTCCACTTT
v_call: TRBV15; j_call: TRBJ2-3; clone_size: -; d_call: TRBD1; cdr3_aa: CATSRGTDSTDTQYF; cdr3_nt: TGTGCCACCAGCAGGGGGACAGATTCCACAGATACGCAGTATTTT
v_call: TRBV5-1; j_call: TRBJ2-1; clone_size: few; d_call: -; cdr3_aa: CASSADSRSYNEQFF; cdr3_nt: TGCGCCAGCAGTGCGGACAGTCGCTCCTACAATGAGCAGTTCTTC
v_call: TRBV20-1; j_call: TRBJ2-3; clone_size: -; d_call: -; cdr3_aa: CSATVAGRGTDTQYF; cdr3_nt: TGCAGTGCCACCGTCGCGGGGCGGGGCACAGATACGCAGTATTTT
v_call: TRBV4-2; j_call: TRBJ2-7; clone_size: few; d_call: -; cdr3_aa: CASSQDALATEEQYF; cdr3_nt: TGTGCCAGCAGCCAAGACGCTCTGGCCACGGAGGAGCAGTACTTC
v_call: TRBV7-2; j_call: TRBJ1-2; clone_size: few; d_call: -; cdr3_aa: CASSQPRADGYTF; cdr3_nt: TGTGCCAGCAGCCAACCCCGGGCTGATGGCTACACCTTC
v_call: TRBV25-1; j_call: TRBJ1-2; clone_size: -; d_call: -; cdr3_aa: CASSGDTRGYTF; cdr3_nt: TGTGCCAGCAGTGGCGACACCCGGGGCTACACCTTC
v_call: TRBV6-5; j_call: TRBJ2-1; clone_size: -; d_call: -; cdr3_aa: CASSYSTGRGSEQFF; cdr3_nt: TGTGCCAGCAGTTACTCGACCGGGAGAGGGAGTGAGCAGTTCTTC